This passage covers 28 T cell receptor beta chains from one sample sequenced in a study of vaccination effects on CD4 cells after COVID-19. No antigen has been identified for these receptors. Expansion of antigen-specific CD4+ T cells with viral peptide pools was carried out by the ViraFEST assay before sequencing. It was after approximately 11 days of culture that CD4+ T cells were isolated. Nobody among the vaccine recipients had prior SARS-CoV-2 infection (nucleocapsid antibodies were negative). The assay was immunoSEQ multiplex PCR, and TCRdb's table has in-frame clones only and misses some. This sample has some 22,000 clones, with 60% to 75% found just once. Sequenced material: CD4+ T cells from PBMCs cultured with HCoV-NL63 spike peptides, taken before COVID-19 vaccination. These receptors came from a human donor who received a COVID-19 vaccine.

The J gene is TRBJ2-2, the V gene TRBV5-4; 11 positions match TRBD2. CDR1 and CDR2 (germline): SGHNT, YYREEE (reference sequence). This CDR3 is 17 amino acids long. Trimming took 1 base from V and 5 from J; bases not matched to a gene: 7. CDR3 region: CASSLLVLAGGTGELFF. In nucleotides, the CDR3 is TGTGCCAGCAGCTTGTTGGTTCTAGCGGGAGGAACCGGGGAGCTGTTTTTT.

V usage is TRBV27 and J usage is TRBJ2-7, with TRBD2 matching over 12 bases. Trimming cost V 5 bases and J 0 bases; bases outside gene matches: 8. Germline loops: CDR1 MNHEY, CDR2 SMNVEV (reference sequence). The CDR3 extends over 17 amino acids. CDR3: CASSIRTSGKSSYEQYF. DNA of the CDR3: TGTGCCAGCAGTATCCGGACTAGCGGGAAAAGCTCCTACGAGCAGTACTTC.

CDR3 in amino acids: CASSLDLVSYNEQFF. The CDR3 DNA reads as TGTGCCAGCAGCTTAGATTTGGTCTCCTACAATGAGCAGTTCTTC. The rearrangement links TRBV7-9 to TRBJ2-1; D not resolved. V shed 1 base and J shed 0 bases, with 7 bases lying between them. From germline, CDR1 is SEHNR and CDR2 FQNEAQ (reference sequence). CDR3 length: 15 amino acids.

J is TRBJ1-5 and V is TRBV20-1; 8 bases line up with TRBD1. Germline V lookup: CDR1 DFQATT, CDR2 SNEGSKA (reference sequence). The CDR3 runs 16 residues. The V gene end was trimmed by 3 bases and the J gene end by 3 bases; junction bases not matched to a gene: 10. CDR3 in DNA: TGCAGTGCTAGTGCAGGGGGCCAAGAAATCAATCAGCCCCAGCATTTT. This sequence encodes CSASAGGQEINQPQHF.

The chain links TRBV6-1 to TRBJ2-5; the match to TRBD2 covers 9 bases. Unmatched junction bases numbered 11, after V lost 4 bases and J lost 5 bases. Germline lookup yields CDR1 MNHNS and CDR2 SASEGT. The CDR3 has 16 residues. CDR3 bases: TGTGCCAGCAGTGCGGACCCGGGACTAGCACATGAGACCCAGTACTTC. As protein: CASSADPGLAHETQYF.

CDR3 DNA sequence: TGTGCCAGCAGGCATAGCCCGACTGAAGCTTTCTTT. This codes for CASRHSPTEAFF. This rearrangement joins TRBV6-5 to TRBJ1-1; no reliable D call. The V and J ends lost 6 bases and 5 bases respectively, with 10 bases between them. The germline CDR1 and CDR2 sequences are MNHEY and SVGAGI. The CDR3 covers 12 residues.

This clone has only a few counts. The chain employs TRBV7-3 and TRBJ1-1; the D is unclear. The CDR3 loop spans 13 amino acids. The germline V gene has CDR1 SGHTA and CDR2 FQGTGA. V was pared by 5 bases and J by 4 bases, with 11 bases between. DNA of the CDR3: TGTGCCAGCAGCCCGGAATTAGGCACTGAAGCTTTCTTT. It translates to CASSPELGTEAFF.

This chain joins TRBV30 and TRBJ1-6, with D possibly matching TRBD1 (5 bases). This CDR3 is 13 amino acids long. The ends were cut back, 4 bases at V and 4 bases at J, with 8 bases in the middle. The germline V gene has CDR1 GTSNPN and CDR2 SVGIG (reference sequence). The CDR3 loop reads CAWTGRYNSPLHF. CDR3 nucleotide sequence: TGTGCCTGGACGGGACGTTATAATTCACCCCTCCACTTT.

This rearrangement joins TRBV5-1 to TRBJ2-2; 7 positions agree with TRBD1. With V trimmed by 4 bases and J by 4 bases, 7 bases remained unmatched. CDR1 and CDR2 (germline): SGHRS, YFSETQ. There are 15 residues in the CDR3. CDR3 amino acids: CASSATGERTGELFF. The CDR3 coding sequence is TGCGCCAGCAGCGCCACAGGGGAACGCACCGGGGAGCTGTTTTTT.

This chain links TRBV19 with TRBJ1-2; D unresolved. Trimming removed 7 bases at V and 3 bases at J, with 21 bases between. The CDR3 extends over 16 amino acids. Germline-derived CDR1 and CDR2 are LNHDA and SQIVND (reference sequence). CDR3 amino acids: CASNSGASYSHYGYTF. CDR3 sequence (DNA): TGTGCCAGTAATAGTGGAGCCTCTTATTCCCACTATGGCTACACCTTC. Drawing the rest from reference TRBV19 and TRBJ1-2, the complete variable domain is DGGITQSPKYLFRKEGQNVTLSCEQNLNHDAMYWYRQDPGQGLRLIYYSQIVNDFQKGDIAEGYSVSREKKESFPLTVTSAQKNPTAFYLCASNSGASYSHYGYTFGSGTRLTVV.

This clone was observed a single time. This chain uses TRBV28 with TRBJ1-1; the match to TRBD1 covers 7 bases. V shed 7 bases, J shed 4 bases, and the junction held 9 bases outside the gene matches. CDR3 length: 14 residues. CDR1 MDHEN and CDR2 SYDVKM come from the germline V gene. CDR3 residues: CASIPPDRATEAFF. The CDR3 DNA follows: TGTGCCAGCATTCCCCCCGACAGGGCCACTGAAGCTTTCTTT. The whole variable domain, filled in from reference TRBV28 and TRBJ1-1, reads DVKVTQSSRYLVKRTGEKVFLECVQDMDHENMFWYRQDPGLGLRLIYFSYDVKMKEKGDIPEGYSVSREKKERFSLILESASTNQTSMYLCASIPPDRATEAFFGQGTRLTVV.

The rearrangement links TRBV14 to TRBJ2-2; D gene uncertain. The CDR3 length is 15 residues. Between the trimmed V and J ends, which lost 0 bases and 0 bases, there was a span of 5 bases. Germline CDR1 reads SGHDN; CDR2 reads FVKESK. The CDR3 loop reads CASSQDLTNTGELFF. The CDR3 DNA reads TGTGCCAGCAGCCAAGATCTGACGAACACCGGGGAGCTGTTTTTT.

This chain joins TRBV5-6 and TRBJ1-1; possibly TRBD1 for D (5 bases). From germline, CDR1 is SGHDT and CDR2 YYEEEE. This CDR3 has 14 amino acids. V dropped 3 bases and J dropped 5 bases, with 14 bases sitting between them. CDR3 sequence (DNA): TGTGCCAGCAGCTGGGTCGAGGGGAAGACTGAAGCTTTCTTT. Its protein is CASSWVEGKTEAFF.

The chain has TRBV5-4 and TRBJ1-6; D is ambiguous. The CDR3 has 15 residues. Germline values: CDR1 SGHNT, CDR2 YYREEE (reference sequence). Trimming removed 4 bases from V and 10 bases from J, with 18 bases in between. The CDR3 DNA reads as TGTGCCAGCAGCCTCCGGACGGGGTCGGGGTCACCCCTCCACTTT. As protein: CASSLRTGSGSPLHF.

This chain links TRBV28 with TRBJ1-1; D perhaps matches TRBD1 (6 bases). The CDR3 covers 14 residues. Deletions cut 4 bases from V and 5 bases from J, with 14 bases between. In germline, CDR1 is MDHEN, CDR2 SYDVKM. CDR3 in amino acids: CASSWDTGRTEAFF. CDR3 in DNA: TGTGCCAGCAGTTGGGACACTGGTCGGACTGAAGCTTTCTTT.

This clone was observed a few times. The DNA for the CDR3 is TGTGCCAGCAGCACCCGCGACAGGAGCAATCAGCCCCAGCATTTT. Its translation: CASSTRDRSNQPQHF. The chain joins TRBV7-2 to TRBJ1-5; D might be TRBD1 (6 bases). CDR1 SGHTA and CDR2 FQGNSA come from the germline V gene. This CDR3 spans 15 amino acids. V gave up 5 bases and J gave up 1 base, with 12 bases separating them.

V is TRBV28 and J is TRBJ1-5, with D hard to call. The CDR3 totals 12 residues. Looked up from germline, CDR1 is MDHEN and CDR2 is SYDVKM. V was cut by 4 bases and J by 5 bases, with 6 bases left in between. The CDR3 loop reads CASSSGDQPQHF. CDR3 coding DNA: TGTGCCAGCAGTTCTGGGGATCAGCCCCAGCATTTT.

The chain uses TRBV11-2 and TRBJ1-3; 7 nucleotides agree with TRBD1. V lost 4 bases and J lost 2; bases outside the gene matches: 8. The CDR3 runs to 16 residues. Per germline, CDR1 SGHAT and CDR2 FQNNGV. In DNA form, the CDR3 reads TGTGCCAGCAGCTCGTACAGGGGTTATGCTGGAAACACCATATATTTT. Translating gives CASSSYRGYAGNTIYF.

The V gene is TRBV15, the J gene TRBJ1-1; 12 bases agree with TRBD1. Germline values: CDR1 LNHNV, CDR2 YYDKDF (reference sequence). The CDR3 runs to 15 residues. V was pared by 8 bases and J by 5 bases, with 9 bases of the junction left unmatched. The CDR3 DNA is TGTGCCACCCAGGGGGGGACAGGGGGCCGAACTGAAGCTTTCTTT. Its protein is CATQGGTGGRTEAFF. The full variable domain, rest sourced from reference TRBV15 and TRBJ1-1, is DAMVIQNPRYQVTQFGKPVTLSCSQTLNHNVMYWYQQKSSQAPKLLFHYYDKDFNNEADTPDNFQSRRPNTSFCFLDIRSPGLGDTAMYLCATQGGTGGRTEAFFGQGTRLTVV.

V usage is TRBV7-8 and J usage is TRBJ1-2, with unresolved D. The V end lost 5 bases, the J end lost 0 bases, and 13 bases lay between the germline ends. The length of the CDR3 is 15 residues. Germline V CDR1 and CDR2: SGHVS, FQNEAQ. The CDR3 loop is CASSLGRRANYGYTF. In DNA form, the CDR3 reads TGTGCCAGCAGCCTCGGGAGGAGGGCTAACTATGGCTACACCTTC.

This clone showed up just a few times. The chain recombines TRBV11-2 with TRBJ1-3; D unresolved. This CDR3 region has 17 residues. From germline, CDR1 is SGHAT and CDR2 FQNNGV. Trimming left V 5 bases short and J 0 bases short, with 17 bases between. The CDR3 loop is CASSPYLGTDSGNTIYF. Written as DNA, the CDR3 is TGTGCCAGCAGCCCATACCTTGGCACGGACTCTGGAAACACCATATATTTT.

The J gene is TRBJ2-3, the V gene TRBV9; 9 nucleotides align to TRBD2. The CDR3 has 16 residues. V shed 0 bases and J 5 bases; nucleotides not matched to a gene: 7. Per the germline V gene, CDR1 is SGDLS and CDR2 is YYNGEE. The DNA for the CDR3 is TGTGCCAGCAGCGTAGGAGGGGCGGGAGGGGAAGATACGCAGTATTTT. Amino acid sequence: CASSVGGAGGEDTQYF.

The rearrangement uses TRBV30 and TRBJ1-5; the D gene is possibly TRBD1 (6 bases). This CDR3 spans 15 amino acids. The V end lost 3 bases, the J end lost 0 bases, and 12 bases lay between the germline ends. Germline CDR1 GTSNPN, CDR2 SVGIG (reference sequence). Here the CDR3 DNA reads TGTGCCTGGAGCCTAGGGGGGAATAGCAATCAGCCCCAGCATTTT. Its protein is CAWSLGGNSNQPQHF.

This chain uses TRBV28 with TRBJ1-2; D is unresolved. Per germline, CDR1 MDHEN and CDR2 SYDVKM. The length of the CDR3 is 13 residues. Trimming pared 10 bases from V and 2 bases from J, leaving 14 bases between. In DNA, the CDR3 is TGTGCCACCTTTTCCTACCAAAACTATGGCTACACCTTC. Its protein product is CATFSYQNYGYTF.

This clone has a handful of counts. J is TRBJ1-3 and V is TRBV6-6; D remains ambiguous. Trimming left V 8 bases short and J 0 bases short, with 17 bases between. Germline CDR1 is MNHNY and CDR2 is SVGAGI (reference sequence). The CDR3 extends over 16 amino acids. CDR3 DNA sequence: TGTGCCAGCGGAAGGAGACGGAAATTCTCTGGAAACACCATATATTTT. Its protein is CASGRRRKFSGNTIYF.

The V call is TRBV5-1, the J call TRBJ1-1, with D possibly TRBD1 on 6 matching bases. Germline V CDR1 and CDR2: SGHRS, YFSETQ. The V gene lost 0 bases and the J gene lost 0 bases, with 12 bases spanning the gap. CDR3 length equals 16 residues. Here the CDR3 reads CASSLEGTRMNTEAFF. CDR3 DNA: TGCGCCAGCAGCTTGGAGGGGACACGGATGAACACTGAAGCTTTCTTT. Full variable domain (outside the CDR3, taken from reference TRBV5-1 and TRBJ1-1): KAGVTQTPRYLIKTRGQQVTLSCSPISGHRSVSWYQQTPGQGLQFLFEYFSETQRNKGNFPGRFSGRQFSNSRSEMNVSTLELGDSALYLCASSLEGTRMNTEAFFGQGTRLTVV.

V gene TRBV5-8 combines with J gene TRBJ2-3; D remains ambiguous. Germline-derived CDR1 and CDR2 are SGHTS and YDEGEE. The CDR3 contains 16 residues. The V and J ends lost 4 bases and 1 base respectively, with 16 bases between them. Written as DNA, the CDR3 is TGTGCCAGCAGCCGATCCCTCAGATGGGGCACAGATACGCAGTATTTT. Protein sequence: CASSRSLRWGTDTQYF.

The chain carries TRBV5-6 and TRBJ2-1; D not certain. The CDR3 has 16 residues. Germline CDR1 SGHDT, CDR2 YYEEEE. V was shortened by 3 bases and J by 6 bases, with 19 bases between the two germline ends. The CDR3, as DNA: TGTGCCAGCAGCTCGGAAGAAAGGGCCCCTTCCAATGAGCAGTTCTTC. This encodes CASSSEERAPSNEQFF.